This T cell receptor (beta chain) was recovered during a study of cytomegalovirus exposure and HLA in healthy donors. Whole-study findings and limits: Later work found most CMV-associated TCR beta chains apparently HLA-restricted. Only CMV serostatus was available as immune exposure information. Association with HLA alleles at 0.05 false discovery rate was found for 16,951 TCR beta sequences in a later analysis.

As to this clone: Its target is not known.

Germline trimming cut 3 bases from V and 0 bases from J; bases unmatched to any gene: 12. The germline V gene encodes CDR1 LGHNA and CDR2 YSLEER. The CDR3 sequence is 19 residues long. Researchers ran the PCR with 60 Vbeta and 13 Jbeta primers. Assay: immunoSEQ multiplex PCR; the TCRdb copy retains only in-frame clones and omits some. This table holds approximately 180,000 clones. The specimen was PBMCs. The chain joins TRBV4-3 to TRBJ1-3; 9 bases fit TRBD1. The receptor comes from a man under 40 in good health and CMV-seronegative. CDR3 bases: TGCGCCAGCAGCCAGAGAAGTACGGGACAGGGAGGCTCTGGAAACACCATATATTTT. Encoded protein: CASSQRSTGQGGSGNTIYF.